Below are 21 T cell receptor beta chains sequenced from a single sample in a study of blood T cell repertoires in COVID-19. Sequenced by immunoSEQ multiplex PCR; TCRdb stores in-frame clones only, minus some. The table has 120,000 or so clones, about 80% seen once; the top ten hold about an eighth. Input material: peripheral blood. The receptors derive from a man in his 60s with acute or convalescent COVID-19.

J is TRBJ2-3 and V is TRBV5-4; unclear D gene. V was shortened by 4 bases and J by 0 bases, with 9 bases between the two germline ends. CDR1 is SGHNT, CDR2 YYREEE, per germline (reference sequence). The CDR3 has 14 amino acids. The CDR3 spells CASSRDSSTDTQYF. The CDR3 coding sequence is TGTGCCAGCAGCCGAGATTCTAGCACAGATACGCAGTATTTT.

This chain connects TRBV11-2 to TRBJ1-3; 9 positions match TRBD1. CDR3 length equals 15 residues. Germline assignment: CDR1 SGHAT and CDR2 FQNNGV. Germline trimming cut 4 bases from V and 4 bases from J; bases unmatched to any gene: 5. The CDR3 loop reads CASSWTGVSGNTIYF. The CDR3 DNA reads TGTGCCAGCAGCTGGACAGGGGTCTCGGGAAACACCATATATTTT.

The V gene is TRBV6-1, the J gene TRBJ1-3, with D possibly matching TRBD1 (6 bases). The CDR3 totals 17 residues. The germline V gene encodes CDR1 MNHNS and CDR2 SASEGT. The ends were cut back, 2 bases at V and 0 bases at J, with 14 bases in the middle. The CDR3: CASSEPSDSFSGNTIYF. In DNA, the CDR3 is TGTGCCAGCAGTGAACCCTCGGACAGCTTCTCTGGAAACACCATATATTTT.

The V and J genes are TRBV11-2 and TRBJ1-1, with a tentative D call TRBD1 (5 bases). The CDR3 is 16 amino acids. V was shortened by 1 base and J by 0 bases, with 12 bases between the two germline ends. The germline V gene has CDR1 SGHAT and CDR2 FQNNGV. In DNA, the CDR3 is TGTGCCAGCAGCTTAGTTCAGGGCCGATTGAACACTGAAGCTTTCTTT. Amino acid sequence: CASSLVQGRLNTEAFF.

This clone was seen only a few times. V gene TRBV12-5 combines with J gene TRBJ1-2; 7 positions match TRBD1. The CDR3 length is 12 residues. The V segment lost 6 bases and the J segment 3 bases; nucleotides outside the gene matches: 1. The germline V gene encodes CDR1 LGHNT and CDR2 FRNRAP. CDR3 protein: CASGTGHYGYTF. CDR3 bases: TGTGCTAGTGGGACAGGGCACTATGGCTACACCTTC.

The J gene is TRBJ1-1, the V gene TRBV10-2; D not resolved. Trimming pared 2 bases from V and 7 bases from J, leaving 14 bases between. Germline V CDR1 and CDR2: WSHSY, SAAADI. The CDR3 is made up of 14 amino acids. The DNA of the CDR3 is TGCGCCAGCAGTGAGCCTTGGCGGGGAGATGAAGCTTTCTTT. Protein sequence: CASSEPWRGDEAFF.

This clone was picked up a small number of times. The chain has TRBV6-5 and TRBJ1-5; TRBD1 aligns across 7 bases. Unmatched junction bases numbered 7, after V lost 8 bases and J lost 3 bases. The length of the CDR3 is 14 residues. The germline V gene encodes CDR1 MNHEY and CDR2 SVGAGI. CDR3 nucleotide sequence: TGTGCCAGCGAACTGGGACAGCCCAATCAGCCCCAGCATTTT. Amino acids: CASELGQPNQPQHF.

V and J are TRBV7-9 and TRBJ1-2; perhaps TRBD1 as D (6 bases). The CDR3 is 15 amino acids. CDR1 and CDR2 (germline): SEHNR, FQNEAQ (reference sequence). The V end lost 5 bases, the J end lost 4 bases, and 17 bases lay between the germline ends. The CDR3 region is CASSPMEGEGYGYTF. The CDR3 DNA reads as TGTGCCAGCAGCCCAATGGAGGGGGAGGGCTATGGCTACACCTTC.

The gene calls are TRBV28 and TRBJ1-5; 7 nucleotides match TRBD1. The CDR3 has 18 amino acids. Germline values: CDR1 MDHEN, CDR2 SYDVKM. V dropped 3 bases and J dropped 6; count of bases not matched to a gene: 17. The CDR3 sequence: CASSFSWVRTGAGQPQHF. CDR3 nucleotide sequence: TGTGCCAGCAGTTTCTCGTGGGTGCGTACAGGGGCAGGTCAGCCCCAGCATTTT.

This sequence joins TRBV3-1 (or the pseudogene TRBV3-2) and TRBJ2-2, with 10 bases aligning to TRBD2. The trim removed 0 bases at V and 5 bases at J, leaving 12 bases unmatched. This CDR3 contains 19 residues. Germline CDR1 is LGHDT and CDR2 is YNNKEL (reference sequence). Here the CDR3 DNA reads TGTGCCAGCAGCCAAGAATCATGGCTAGCGGGAGATCGTACCGGGGAGCTGTTTTTT. As protein: CASSQESWLAGDRTGELFF.

Remarks on this clone: The same CDR3 arises from other DNA sequences in this sample as well. The rearrangement joins TRBV28 to TRBJ2-7, with a possible D match to TRBD1 (5 bases). V lost 2 bases and J lost 1, with 6 bases in between. CDR3 length: 13 amino acids. Germline V gene lookup returns CDR1 MDHEN and CDR2 SYDVKM. As DNA, the CDR3 is TGTGCCAGCAGTTTACAGGGTTCCTACGAGCAGTACTTC. This encodes CASSLQGSYEQYF.

The chain is built from TRBV12-3 or TRBV12-4 and TRBJ1-3; possibly TRBD1 for D (6 bases). Trimming left V 7 bases short and J 4 bases short, with 11 bases between. The CDR3 length is 13 residues. CDR3 protein: CASKNTGGNTIYF. For the CDR3, the DNA is TGTGCCAGCAAGAATACAGGGGGAAACACCATATATTTT.

This clone showed up just once. This rearrangement joins TRBV5-6 to TRBJ2-1; TRBD2 matches 14 bases. Per the germline V gene, CDR1 is SGHDT and CDR2 is YYEEEE. V shed 4 bases, J shed 1 base, and the junction held 4 bases outside the gene matches. CDR3 length equals 17 residues. CDR3 sequence reads: CASSHGLAGGSYNEQFF. The CDR3 nucleotides are TGTGCCAGCAGCCACGGACTAGCGGGGGGTTCCTACAATGAGCAGTTCTTC.

The chain is built from TRBV28 and TRBJ2-7; D is perhaps TRBD1 (6 bases). The CDR3 runs 13 residues. Trimming pared 5 bases from V and 5 bases from J, leaving 13 bases between. CDR1 is MDHEN, CDR2 SYDVKM, per germline. CDR3 residues: CASSRQVTNEQYF. Written as DNA, the CDR3 is TGTGCCAGCAGTCGACAGGTCACCAACGAGCAGTACTTC.

This sequence joins TRBV6-2 or TRBV6-3 and TRBJ2-3; D is uncertain. The germline gives CDR1 MNHEY, CDR2 SVGEGT. The CDR3 is 16 residues long. V was trimmed by 4 bases and J by 0 bases, leaving 14 bases between them. CDR3 in DNA: TGTGCCAGCAGTTTTGCGTATCGCCCTAGCACAGATACGCAGTATTTT. Translation gives CASSFAYRPSTDTQYF.

This chain uses TRBV6-5 with TRBJ1-6; maybe TRBD1 (6 bases). With 4 bases removed from V and 2 bases from J, the gap between germline ends came to 9 bases. CDR1 MNHEY and CDR2 SVGAGI come from the germline V gene. The CDR3 is 15 residues long. CDR3 in amino acids: CASSSSGAYNSPLHF. The CDR3 DNA follows: TGTGCCAGCAGTTCCTCAGGGGCCTATAATTCACCCCTCCACTTT.

The chain links TRBV7-9 to TRBJ2-7; 7 bases line up with TRBD2. Per germline, CDR1 SEHNR and CDR2 FQNEAQ (reference sequence). V lost 1 base to trimming and J lost 4 bases; unmatched junction nucleotides: 10. This CDR3 comprises 16 residues. The CDR3 nucleotides read TGTGCCAGCAGCTTAGACCGGGCGAGCGGGAAATACGAGCAGTACTTC. This sequence encodes CASSLDRASGKYEQYF.

The chain combines TRBV6-2 or TRBV6-3 with TRBJ1-1; maybe TRBD1 (5 bases). CDR3 length: 13 amino acids. Trimming shortened V by 7 bases and J by 1 base, and 10 bases separated the two germline ends. Germline-derived CDR1 and CDR2 are MNHEY and SVGEGT. The CDR3 here is CASTPGQNTEAFF. DNA of the CDR3: TGTGCCAGCACCCCCGGACAGAACACTGAAGCTTTCTTT.

V is TRBV5-5 and J is TRBJ2-2; 8 bases match TRBD2. Trimming at V came to 1 base and at J to 1 base, leaving 6 bases not matched to a gene. The germline V gene has CDR1 SGHKS and CDR2 YYEKEE (reference sequence). The CDR3 is made up of 17 amino acids. The chain's CDR3 is CASSLYQAGVNTGELFF. The CDR3 bases are TGTGCCAGCAGCTTGTATCAAGCGGGAGTGAACACCGGGGAGCTGTTTTTT.

Details on this clone: The germline gene is not matched at one end of the junction; a read error may be the cause. V usage is TRBV2 and J usage is TRBJ2-3; 7 bases match TRBD2. The CDR3 is 14 residues long. Germline V CDR1 and CDR2: SNHLY, FYNNEI. The CDR3 DNA sequence: TGTGCCAGCAGCGAAGGGGAGGGCTTGAGGACGCAGTATTTT. Protein: CASSEGEGLRTQYF.

The chain recombines TRBV7-2 with TRBJ2-3; 12 nucleotides agree with TRBD2. Germline trimming cut 5 bases from V and 6 bases from J; bases unmatched to any gene: 12. The CDR3 is 17 amino acids. Per germline, CDR1 SGHTA and CDR2 FQGNSA. The CDR3 loop is CASSQGLTSGSGDTQYF. For the CDR3, the DNA is TGTGCCAGCAGCCAGGGGTTGACTAGCGGGAGCGGGGATACGCAGTATTTT.